This entry lists 30 T cell receptor beta chains sequenced from one sample in a study of quantifying T cell responses using KT2 cells. Study details: Reverse transcription used primers in the TCR alpha and beta constant regions.

The cDNA 3' end received a ligated oligonucleotide with a UMI. The first PCR ran 4 to 5 cycles with an equimolar RC1.1 and RC1.2 beta primer mix. TCRdb re-called the UMI-ligation and nested PCR reads with MiXCR, one entry per CDR3 protein. The sample includes 30,000 or so distinct CDR3 sequences, more than 7% of them seen just once. The sample was PBMCs spiked with cells of the T cell clone KT2. The receptors originated from a human donor.

This clonotype appeared many times. The J gene is TRBJ2-1, the V gene TRBV12-3 or TRBV12-4; D unresolved. CDR3 length: 12 residues. V shed 2 bases and J shed 7 bases, with 6 bases lying between them. CDR3 in amino acids: CASSLFGNEQFF. The CDR3 DNA sequence: TGTGCCAGCAGTTTATTTGGGAATGAGCAGTTCTTC.

Remarks on this clonotype: Given a much more abundant clone one base away, this may be a read error. The chain couples TRBV29-1 to TRBJ2-7, with D maybe TRBD1 (5 bases). CDR1 and CDR2 (germline): SQVTM, ANQGSEA. There are 14 residues in the CDR3. CDR3 nucleotides: TGCAGCGTCTCAGGAGACAGTAATCCCTACGAGCAGAACTTC. Translating gives CSVSGDSNPYEQNF.

This clonotype was picked up many times. V gene TRBV4-2 combines with J gene TRBJ2-3, with 8 bases fitting TRBD2. The CDR3 is 16 residues long. The junction had 11 bases not matched to a gene; V was cut back by 4 bases and J by 5 bases. Germline CDR1 is LGHNA and CDR2 is YNFKEQ. CDR3 sequence (DNA): TGTGCCAGCAGCCGGGAGAGCGGGAGAAACAAAGATACGCAGTATTTT. Translated, it gives CASSRESGRNKDTQYF.

This clonotype occurred many times. V and J are TRBV20-1 and TRBJ2-5, with D possibly matching TRBD1 (5 bases). The germline V gene has CDR1 DFQATT and CDR2 SNEGSKA (reference sequence). V was shortened by 6 bases and J by 5 bases, with 10 bases between the two germline ends. CDR3 size: 11 residues. The CDR3 DNA reads TGCAGTGCCCTGGCAGGGGAGACCCAGTACTTC. It translates to CSALAGETQYF.

This clonotype occurred many times. The chain is built from TRBV7-2 and TRBJ2-3; possibly TRBD2 for D (5 bases). The V gene's germline CDR1 is SGHTA and CDR2 FQGNSA. This CDR3 has 16 amino acids. Trimming cost V 5 bases and J 0 bases, with 15 bases left between them. CDR3 amino acids: CASSLRVALSTDTQYF. The DNA of the CDR3 is TGTGCCAGCAGCCTCCGGGTAGCGCTGAGCACAGATACGCAGTATTTT.

This chain joins TRBV11-2 and TRBJ1-5; tentative D call: TRBD1 (5 bases). With 1 base removed from V and 5 bases from J, the gap between germline ends came to 9 bases. Germline CDR1 is SGHAT and CDR2 is FQNNGV. The CDR3 runs 14 residues. CDR3 region: CASSLVGAHQPQHF. The CDR3 DNA reads as TGTGCCAGCAGCTTAGTCGGGGCGCATCAGCCCCAGCATTTT.

This clonotype was observed many times. V gene TRBV29-1 combines with J gene TRBJ1-2, with unresolved D. Germline CDR1 and CDR2: SQVTM and ANQGSEA. CDR3 length: 10 amino acids. With 6 bases removed from V and 3 bases from J, the gap between germline ends came to 5 bases. DNA of the CDR3: TGCAGCGTCTGGGACTATGGCTACACCTTC. Its protein is CSVWDYGYTF.

This clonotype was detected ten times or more. The chain uses TRBV7-9 and TRBJ1-1; 7 bases fit TRBD1. J gave up 4 bases and V 5 bases, and 7 bases lay outside the gene matches. From germline, CDR1 is SEHNR and CDR2 FQNEAQ (reference sequence). This CDR3 is 14 amino acids long. This CDR3 is CASSQRQGGTEAFF. DNA for the CDR3: TGTGCCAGCAGCCAGAGACAGGGTGGCACTGAAGCTTTCTTT.

This clonotype is medium-sized within its sample. The chain recombines TRBV20-1 with TRBJ2-3; the match to TRBD2 covers 10 bases. Germline CDR1 and CDR2: DFQATT and SNEGSKA (reference sequence). V was clipped by 0 bases and J by 5 bases; unmatched bases: 8. CDR3 length: 16 amino acids. DNA for the CDR3: TGCAGTGCTAGAGATTGGAGCGGGGGGGAGGTAGATACGCAGTATTTT. Amino acid sequence: CSARDWSGGEVDTQYF.

The rearrangement links TRBV20-1 to TRBJ1-1; D remains ambiguous. The germline gives CDR1 DFQATT, CDR2 SNEGSKA (reference sequence). The CDR3 is 11 residues long. V was shortened by 0 bases and J by 8 bases, with 7 bases between the two germline ends. The CDR3 region has the DNA TGCAGTGCTAGAGATCTGGCCGAAGCTTTCTTT. It codes for CSARDLAEAFF.

In this sample, this clonotype turned up many times. This sequence joins TRBV5-1 and TRBJ2-3; 13 bases match TRBD2. The CDR3 consists of 22 residues. The V and J ends lost 4 bases and 0 bases, in that order; junction bases with no gene match: 20. The germline gives CDR1 SGHRS, CDR2 YFSETQ. The CDR3 DNA reads TGCGCCAGCAGCGCAGCCGGGACTAGCGGGGCCCCCCTTAGGACTAGCACAGATACGCAGTATTTT. Translation: CASSAAGTSGAPLRTSTDTQYF.

In this sample, this clonotype turned up many times. V gene TRBV6-4 combines with J gene TRBJ2-3, with D possibly being TRBD2 (7 bases). The V end was cut by 2 bases, the J end by 2 bases, with 8 bases between. The germline CDR1 and CDR2 sequences are MRHNA and SNTAGT. The CDR3 totals 14 residues. DNA for the CDR3: TGTGCCAGCAGTGACGGGGGGGCCACAGATACGCAGTATTTT. Protein sequence: CASSDGGATDTQYF.

Many counts were recorded for this clonotype. The V gene is TRBV29-1, the J gene TRBJ2-7; 11 bases are a match to TRBD1. The CDR3 is 14 amino acids. With 7 bases clipped from V and 6 bases from J, the junction kept 11 bases outside the gene matches. Germline CDR1 SQVTM, CDR2 ANQGSEA. The CDR3 region has the DNA TGCAGCGGGACGGCTGGGACAGGGGGATCCGAGCAGTACTTC. This sequence encodes CSGTAGTGGSEQYF.

The rearrangement uses TRBV10-3 and TRBJ2-1; TRBD2 matches 11 bases. Germline values: CDR1 ENHRY, CDR2 SYGVKD. The CDR3 covers 16 residues. V shed 0 bases and J 4 bases; nucleotides not matched to a gene: 2. The CDR3 DNA follows: TGTGCCATCAGTGAGTCGGCTAGCGGGAGGTACAATGAGCAGTTCTTC. Protein sequence: CAISESASGRYNEQFF.

The V gene is TRBV28, the J gene TRBJ1-2; D perhaps matches TRBD1 (5 bases). CDR3 size: 14 residues. Germline V lookup: CDR1 MDHEN, CDR2 SYDVKM. The ends were cut back, 3 bases at V and 4 bases at J, with 12 bases in the middle. The CDR3 region has the DNA TGTGCCAGCAGTTTCAGGGTTCGCAGCTATGGCTACACCTTC. It yields the protein CASSFRVRSYGYTF.

This clonotype was observed at least ten times. The chain has TRBV7-8 and TRBJ2-1; 10 nucleotides align to TRBD2. The CDR3 consists of 15 residues. CDR1 and CDR2 from the germline V gene are SGHVS and FQNEAQ. J lost 6 bases, V lost 3 bases, and 5 bases had no gene match. As DNA, the CDR3 is TGTGCCAGCAGCTTCACTAGCGGGAATACCAATGAGCAGTTCTTC. Its protein is CASSFTSGNTNEQFF.

This clonotype was counted many times. This chain joins TRBV9 and TRBJ1-6; perhaps TRBD1 as D (5 bases). Germline CDR1 SGDLS, CDR2 YYNGEE. This CDR3 is 14 amino acids long. V was shortened by 0 bases and J by 9 bases, with 10 bases between the two germline ends. This CDR3 reads CASSVETGRSPLHF. The CDR3 DNA is TGTGCCAGCAGCGTAGAAACAGGACGTTCACCCCTCCACTTT.

This clonotype was picked up many times. The chain recombines TRBV7-6 with TRBJ1-1; 10 bases are shared with TRBD1. The germline gives CDR1 SGHVS, CDR2 FNYEAQ. J lost 4 bases, V lost 5 bases, and 7 bases had no gene match. The CDR3 is made up of 15 amino acids. The CDR3 region has the DNA TGTGCCAGCAGCGAAGACAGGGGGCTGGGCACTGAAGCTTTCTTT. It yields the protein CASSEDRGLGTEAFF.

At least ten counts were recorded for this clonotype. The genes are TRBV18 and TRBJ2-1, with unresolved D. Between the trimmed V and J ends, which lost 3 bases and 6 bases, there was a span of 12 bases. CDR3 length equals 14 residues. CDR1 is KGHSH, CDR2 LQKENI, per germline. Here the CDR3 DNA reads TGTGCCAGCTCACCCCTTGGGAAGGGCAATGAGCAGTTCTTC. Its translation: CASSPLGKGNEQFF.

This clonotype was detected many times. V and J are TRBV7-6 and TRBJ1-4; the D is unclear. V dropped 1 base and J dropped 7 bases, with 7 bases sitting between them. The CDR3 contains 13 residues. Germline CDR1 is SGHVS and CDR2 is FNYEAQ. The chain's CDR3 is CASSLGWVEKLFF. The CDR3 DNA is TGTGCCAGCAGCTTAGGGTGGGTTGAAAAACTGTTTTTT.

The V gene is TRBV24-1, the J gene TRBJ2-1; D gene uncertain. With 4 bases removed from V and 11 bases from J, the gap between germline ends came to 14 bases. Germline CDR1 reads KGHDR; CDR2 reads SFDVKD. This CDR3 contains 13 residues. The CDR3 is CATSEAEQSKQFF. In DNA form, the CDR3 reads TGTGCCACCAGTGAAGCCGAACAGAGTAAGCAGTTCTTC.

This clonotype was picked up many times. The chain has TRBV5-4 and TRBJ2-3; D unclear. Germline values: CDR1 SGHNT, CDR2 YYREEE (reference sequence). The CDR3 runs 13 residues. Deletions cut 3 bases from V and 2 bases from J, with 7 bases between. The CDR3: CASSSPTTDTQYF. CDR3 sequence (DNA): TGTGCCAGCAGCTCGCCTACCACAGATACGCAGTATTTT.

This clonotype was detected many times. This rearrangement joins TRBV5-4 to TRBJ1-2; no clear D. The CDR3 sequence is 14 residues long. The germline V gene has CDR1 SGHNT and CDR2 YYREEE (reference sequence). The V end was cut by 0 bases, the J end by 0 bases, with 6 bases between. DNA of the CDR3: TGTGCCAGCAGCTTGGACAGAGCTAACTATGGCTACACCTTC. Translating gives CASSLDRANYGYTF.

The J gene is TRBJ2-1, the V gene TRBV6-2 or TRBV6-3; the D is unclear. V lost 3 bases and J 5 bases, leaving 5 bases between the germline ends. CDR3 length: 12 amino acids. The germline V gene has CDR1 MNHEY and CDR2 SVGEGT. CDR3 region: CASSYLDNEQFF. In DNA, the CDR3 is TGTGCCAGCAGTTATTTGGACAATGAGCAGTTCTTC.

Only a few counts were recorded for this clonotype. This rearrangement joins TRBV20-1 to TRBJ2-3, with 13 bases identical to TRBD2. Per germline, CDR1 DFQATT and CDR2 SNEGSKA (reference sequence). The CDR3 spans 18 residues. V gave up 3 bases and J gave up 2 bases; unmatched junction bases: 11. CDR3 residues: CSASRRTSGRASTDTQYF. The DNA for the CDR3 is TGCAGTGCTAGTCGACGTACTAGCGGGAGGGCCTCCACAGATACGCAGTATTTT.

This clonotype was seen a handful of times. The chain couples TRBV27 to TRBJ2-4; a possible D gene is TRBD2 (7 bases). Between the trimmed V and J ends, which lost 5 bases and 1 base, there was a span of 15 bases. The length of the CDR3 is 16 residues. The germline CDR1 and CDR2 sequences are MNHEY and SMNVEV (reference sequence). CDR3 in amino acids: CASSRGGAGAKNIQYF. In DNA, the CDR3 is TGTGCCAGCAGTAGGGGGGGGGCTGGGGCCAAAAACATTCAGTACTTC.

The genes are TRBV5-1 and TRBJ1-2, with TRBD1 as a possible D gene (6 bases). Germline V lookup: CDR1 SGHRS, CDR2 YFSETQ. V was cut by 0 bases and J by 1 base, with 16 bases left in between. The CDR3 totals 17 residues. Here the CDR3 DNA reads TGCGCCAGCAGCTTGGCCCGTGTCGGACAGAATAACTATGGCTACACCTTC. It translates to CASSLARVGQNNYGYTF.

J is TRBJ1-2 and V is TRBV5-1, with D possibly TRBD1 on 5 matching bases. The CDR3 length is 16 residues. Trimming removed 3 bases at V and 0 bases at J, with 15 bases between. CDR1 and CDR2 from the germline V gene are SGHRS and YFSETQ. CDR3 amino acids: CASSWGKWGSNYGYTF. In nucleotides, the CDR3 is TGCGCCAGCAGCTGGGGAAAGTGGGGGTCTAACTATGGCTACACCTTC.

This clonotype was seen more than once but under ten times. This chain uses TRBV15 with TRBJ2-1; D unresolved. Germline CDR1 LNHNV, CDR2 YYDKDF (reference sequence). V shed 4 bases and J shed 6 bases, with 7 bases lying between them. The CDR3 contains 12 residues. CDR3 in amino acids: CATSTTRNEQFF. CDR3 sequence (DNA): TGTGCCACCAGCACGACACGCAATGAGCAGTTCTTC.

The rearrangement uses TRBV11-2 and TRBJ2-5, with D tentatively TRBD1 or TRBD2 (5 bases each). CDR3 size: 16 residues. V was clipped by 5 bases and J by 0 bases, with 16 bases between them. Germline V CDR1 and CDR2: SGHAT, FQNNGV. The CDR3 DNA reads TGTGCCAGCAGCCCGGCTCCGGTGGGGGACCAAGAGACCCAGTACTTC. The encoded protein is CASSPAPVGDQETQYF. Filled out from reference TRBV11-2 and TRBJ2-5, the complete variable domain reads EAGVAQSPRYKIIEKRQSVAFWCNPISGHATLYWYQQILGQGPKLLIQFQNNGVVDDSQLPKDRFSAERLKGVDSTLKIQPAKLEDSAVYLCASSPAPVGDQETQYFGPGTRLLVL.